Below are 17 T cell receptor beta chains sequenced from a single sample in a study of T-cell memory formation after mild COVID-19. One entry per CDR3 protein results from TCRdb running MiXCR on the 5' RACE reads. The sample yields 190,000 or so distinct CDR3 sequences, about 20% seen once. Sequenced input: PBMCs or a T cell subset sorted from them (not recorded which). These receptors came from an adult woman who had mild COVID-19 (a few samples of this study predate the infection). Cell type and time point are not known.

This chain uses TRBV19 with TRBJ2-7; 11 bases agree with TRBD2. The germline V gene encodes CDR1 LNHDA and CDR2 SQIVND (reference sequence). There are 15 residues in the CDR3. Losses at the gene ends were 3 bases for V and 2 bases for J; bases not matched to a gene: 3. This chain's CDR3 is CASSIGTSGTYEQYF. The CDR3 nucleotides read TGTGCCAGTAGTATCGGGACTAGCGGCACCTACGAGCAGTACTTC.

The chain joins TRBV6-2 or TRBV6-3 to TRBJ2-3; D is undetermined. This CDR3 is 11 amino acids long. Germline CDR1 reads MNHEY; CDR2 reads SVGEGT. V was trimmed by 5 bases and J by 10 bases, leaving 10 bases between them. The CDR3 reads CASSPFDAQYF. Written as DNA, the CDR3 is TGTGCCAGCAGTCCCTTTGATGCGCAGTATTTT.

This clonotype was detected only a few times. The chain has TRBV11-3 and TRBJ2-5; perhaps TRBD1 as D (6 bases). The CDR3 is 13 residues long. CDR1 SGHNT and CDR2 YENEEA come from the germline V gene. V lost 5 bases and J 3 bases, leaving 10 bases between the germline ends. The CDR3 loop is CASSRTEEETQYF. CDR3 nucleotide sequence: TGTGCCAGCAGCCGGACAGAAGAAGAGACCCAGTACTTC.

CDR3 amino acids: CASSTGTGRRGYTF. In DNA form, the CDR3 reads TGCGCCAGCAGCACCGGGACAGGTCGACGGGGCTACACCTTC. This rearrangement joins TRBV5-1 to TRBJ1-2; TRBD1 aligns across 8 bases. Germline CDR1 reads SGHRS; CDR2 reads YFSETQ. J gave up 8 bases and V 4 bases, and 10 bases lay outside the gene matches. CDR3 length: 14 residues.

This clonotype occurred many times. V gene TRBV7-9 combines with J gene TRBJ1-2; 11 bases line up with TRBD1. CDR1 and CDR2 from the germline V gene are SEHNR and FQNEAQ (reference sequence). The trim removed 5 bases at V and 2 bases at J, leaving 7 bases unmatched. CDR3 length: 16 amino acids. The CDR3 protein is CASSKKGTGGNYGYTF. In DNA, the CDR3 is TGTGCCAGCAGCAAAAAAGGGACAGGGGGGAACTATGGCTACACCTTC.

This clonotype was detected only a few times. The genes are TRBV2 and TRBJ2-7; D gene unclear. This CDR3 region has 14 residues. V lost 0 bases and J 2 bases, leaving 8 bases between the germline ends. The germline CDR1 and CDR2 sequences are SNHLY and FYNNEI. This chain's CDR3 is CASSEAVSTYEQYF. The CDR3 nucleotides read TGTGCCAGCAGTGAAGCGGTATCAACCTACGAGCAGTACTTC.

This clonotype appeared many times. The V gene is TRBV9, the J gene TRBJ2-1; no clear D gene. The germline CDR1 and CDR2 sequences are SGDLS and YYNGEE. The CDR3 is 14 amino acids. Trimming removed 1 base from V and 0 bases from J, with 5 bases in between. The DNA of the CDR3 is TGTGCCAGCAGCGTATCGAGCTCCTACAATGAGCAGTTCTTC. Its protein is CASSVSSSYNEQFF.

The table lists this clonotype with a few counts. The rearrangement uses TRBV6-6 and TRBJ2-1; D not resolved. Trimming took 0 bases from V and 8 from J, leaving 11 bases between them. The CDR3 spans 14 residues. CDR1 is MNHNY, CDR2 SVGAGI, per germline (reference sequence). CDR3 nucleotides: TGTGCCAGCAGTTACTCGAACATCGGCTATGAGCAGTTCTTC. Amino acid sequence: CASSYSNIGYEQFF.

The genes are TRBV5-5 and TRBJ2-7; TRBD2 matches 8 bases. The CDR3 covers 15 residues. J lost 2 bases, V lost 0 bases, and 4 bases had no gene match. CDR1 is SGHKS and CDR2 is YYEKEE in the germline V gene (reference sequence). The CDR3 is CASSLAGTRPYEQYF. The CDR3 DNA reads as TGTGCCAGCAGCTTGGCCGGGACTAGGCCCTACGAGCAGTACTTC.

This clonotype was seen more than once but under ten times. J is TRBJ2-7 and V is TRBV19; 12 bases agree with TRBD2. With V trimmed by 2 bases and J by 6 bases, 5 bases remained unmatched. Germline CDR1 is LNHDA and CDR2 is SQIVND (reference sequence). The CDR3 covers 15 residues. DNA of the CDR3: TGTGCCAGTAGTATACTAGCGGGAGGGCCCAGCGAGCAGTACTTC. This sequence encodes CASSILAGGPSEQYF.

The J gene is TRBJ1-1, the V gene TRBV7-9, with TRBD1 matching over 9 bases. Trimming removed 5 bases from V and 4 bases from J; junction bases left unmatched: 2. Germline CDR1 is SEHNR and CDR2 is FQNEAQ (reference sequence). The CDR3 runs 13 residues. The CDR3 DNA sequence: TGTGCCAGCAGCGCGGGACAGGGCACTGAAGCTTTCTTT. As protein: CASSAGQGTEAFF.

CDR3 DNA sequence: TGCGCCAGCAGCCAAGACAGGGGGAGAGCTTTCTTT. Residues: CASSQDRGRAFF. The chain combines TRBV4-1 with TRBJ1-1, with 7 positions matching TRBD1. Germline V gene lookup returns CDR1 MGHRA and CDR2 YSYEKL. This CDR3 has 12 amino acids. V was clipped by 0 bases and J by 10 bases; unmatched bases: 2.

V gene TRBV29-1 combines with J gene TRBJ1-3, with D unresolved. CDR1 is SQVTM, CDR2 ANQGSEA, per germline. Trimming shortened V by 7 bases and J by 4 bases, and 17 bases separated the two germline ends. The CDR3 is made up of 14 amino acids. The CDR3 DNA sequence: TGCAGCGCCGGAATCCCGGGAAGGGGAAACACCATATATTTT. This translates into CSAGIPGRGNTIYF. The entire variable domain, with the rest obtained from reference TRBV29-1 and TRBJ1-3, is as follows: SAVISQKPSRDICQRGTSLTIQCQVDSQVTMMFWYRQQPGQSLTLIATANQGSEATYESGFVIDKFPISRPNLTFSTLTVSNMSPEDSSIYLCSAGIPGRGNTIYFGEGSWLTVV.

This clonotype was seen more than once but under ten times. The rearrangement links TRBV9 to TRBJ2-2; tentatively, D is TRBD2 (6 bases). V lost 3 bases to trimming and J lost 4 bases, with 13 bases between them. Germline loops: CDR1 SGDLS, CDR2 YYNGEE. The CDR3 is made up of 15 amino acids. The chain's CDR3 is CASSGGGRGTGELFF. As DNA, the CDR3 is TGTGCCAGCAGCGGGGGAGGCCGGGGCACCGGGGAGCTGTTTTTT. Full variable domain (outside the CDR3, taken from reference TRBV9 and TRBJ2-2): DSGVTQTPKHLITATGQRVTLRCSPRSGDLSVYWYQQSLDQGLQFLIQYYNGEERAKGNILERFSAQQFPDLHSELNLSSLELGDSALYFCASSGGGRGTGELFFGEGSRLTVL.

A few counts support this clonotype. The chain uses TRBV5-8 and TRBJ2-2, with no clear D. V gave up 4 bases and J gave up 1 base, with 11 bases separating them. Germline V gene lookup returns CDR1 SGHTS and CDR2 YDEGEE. There are 15 residues in the CDR3. The CDR3 coding sequence is TGTGCCAGCAGCAACCGATGGTGGAACACCGGGGAGCTGTTTTTT. It is translated as CASSNRWWNTGELFF.

This clonotype was found a few times. This chain connects TRBV9 to TRBJ1-5; tentative D call: TRBD1 (5 bases). The CDR3 totals 13 residues. Trimming removed 7 bases from V and 3 bases from J, with 11 bases in between. The germline V gene encodes CDR1 SGDLS and CDR2 YYNGEE. Here the CDR3 DNA reads TGTGCCAGCGGAGGGACGGACAATCAGCCCCAGCATTTT. Its translation: CASGGTDNQPQHF.

This clonotype was detected only a few times. The chain uses TRBV7-9 and TRBJ2-3; TRBD1 might be the D (6 bases). The CDR3 totals 16 residues. Germline CDR1 reads SEHNR; CDR2 reads FQNEAQ (reference sequence). V dropped 2 bases and J dropped 0 bases, with 12 bases sitting between them. The DNA for the CDR3 is TGTGCCAGCAGCTTATTAGGGGGTACTAGCACAGATACGCAGTATTTT. Protein: CASSLLGGTSTDTQYF.